This T cell receptor beta chain was sequenced for a study of blood T cell repertoires in COVID-19. Trimming stripped 5 bases from V and 2 bases from J, with 12 bases between. Germline V gives CDR1 LNHDA, CDR2 SQIVND (reference sequence). This CDR3 contains 14 residues. Assay used: immunoSEQ multiplex PCR; TCRdb lists only in-frame clones, some missing. The sample contains approximately 200,000 clones, approximately 90% of which appear only once. This chain connects TRBV19 to TRBJ1-1, with D possibly matching TRBD1 (6 bases). This TCR derives from a woman aged 18-35 years in a cohort exposed to, infected with or recovered from COVID-19 (not recorded which). Sequences were obtained from PBMCs or T cells enriched from blood (not recorded which). This CDR3 reads CASSPGQLNTEAFF. In nucleotides, the CDR3 is TGTGCCAGTAGTCCGGGACAACTCAACACTGAAGCTTTCTTT.